A selection of T cell receptor beta chains follows, all from one sample in a study of identical twins. TCRdb re-derived calls from the 5' RACE reads in MiXCR, one entry per CDR3 protein. The sample yields about 890,000 distinct CDR3 sequences, around 12% seen once. This sample also appeared in a second study, on yellow fever vaccine responses in identical twins.

Specimen: PBMCs. These receptors were collected from a woman aged 18-29 years in good health. CDR3s include the opening cysteine and the closing phenylalanine or tryptophan. Fields, in order: V gene, J gene, D gene, clone size, CDR3 protein, CDR3 DNA. A D gene is named only where the DNA matches it firmly. Only part of the rows carry a size: once, few, many, or a class if the clone is expanded.

TRBV12-3/TRBV12-4,TRBJ2-5,-,few,CASRLSPGSPFFETQYF,TGTGCCAGCAGATTATCGCCAGGGTCACCTTTTTTTGAGACCCAGTACTTC
TRBV15,TRBJ2-7,TRBD1,-,CATSEDRAAHRSYEQYF,TGTGCCACCAGCGAAGACAGGGCCGCACATCGGAGTTACGAGCAGTACTTC
TRBV7-9,TRBJ1-6,-,few,CASSLVRTDSYNSPLHF,TGTGCCAGCAGCTTAGTTAGGACCGACTCCTATAATTCACCCCTCCACTTT
TRBV2,TRBJ2-5,-,-,CACCLPFWTSYQETQYF,TGTGCCTGCTGTCTCCCGTTCTGGACATCGTACCAAGAGACCCAGTACTTC
TRBV10-3,TRBJ2-6,-,-,CAISAGRNSGANVLTF,TGTGCCATCAGTGCGGGACGGAACTCTGGGGCCAACGTCCTGACTTTC
TRBV28,TRBJ2-7,-,-,CASRGSGANSYEQYF,TGTGCCAGCAGGGGTTCGGGGGCGAACTCCTACGAGCAGTACTTC
TRBV5-1,TRBJ2-1,TRBD2,-,CASSLYWGGDNEQFF,TGCGCCAGCAGCTTGTATTGGGGGGGAGACAATGAGCAGTTCTTC
TRBV28,TRBJ2-7,-,few,CASSFSASYEQYF,TGTGCCAGCAGTTTTTCGGCTTCCTACGAGCAGTACTTC
TRBV5-5,TRBJ1-5,-,-,CASSLDPGRDQPQHF,TGTGCCAGCAGCTTGGACCCGGGTCGGGATCAGCCCCAGCATTTT
TRBV15,TRBJ2-2,-,many,CATSREGAGTGELFF,TGTGCCACCAGCAGAGAGGGGGCGGGCACCGGGGAGCTGTTTTTT
TRBV7-2,TRBJ2-7,TRBD2,-,CASSLASGGRYEQYF,TGTGCCAGCAGCTTAGCATCGGGGGGTAGGTACGAGCAGTACTTC
TRBV9,TRBJ2-1,-,few,CASSEGRVRGLSEQFF,TGTGCCAGCAGCGAGGGCCGTGTGCGGGGCCTATCGGAGCAGTTCTTC
TRBV12-3/TRBV12-4,TRBJ2-1,-,few,CASSVQEQFF,TGTGCCAGCAGTGTCCAGGAGCAGTTCTTC
TRBV12-2,TRBJ2-7,-,-,CASRLDSARPYEQYF,TGTGCAAGTCGCTTAGACAGCGCTCGCCCCTACGAGCAGTACTTC
TRBV20-1,TRBJ1-6,TRBD1,few,CSAGTGATYNSPLHF,TGCAGTGCCGGGACAGGGGCTACCTATAATTCACCCCTCCACTTT
TRBV2,TRBJ2-3,TRBD1,few,CASSIRDRVTDTQYF,TGTGCCAGCAGTATCCGGGACAGGGTCACAGATACGCAGTATTTT
TRBV20-1,TRBJ1-5,-,few,CSARPRGGGWGNQPQHF,TGCAGTGCTAGACCCCGCGGGGGGGGTTGGGGCAATCAGCCCCAGCATTTT
TRBV28,TRBJ1-1,-,many,CASSSGQTMNTEAFF,TGTGCCAGCAGCTCCGGACAGACCATGAACACTGAAGCTTTCTTT
TRBV5-1,TRBJ2-2,TRBD1,few,CASSLENRGPANTGELFF,TGCGCCAGCAGCTTGGAAAACAGGGGCCCCGCGAACACCGGGGAGCTGTTTTTT
TRBV12-3/TRBV12-4,TRBJ1-2,-,many,CASSLYSQGNYGYTF,TGTGCCAGCAGTTTGTACTCGCAGGGGAACTATGGCTACACCTTC
TRBV15,TRBJ2-2,-,few,CATSRGEDTNTGELFF,TGTGCCACCAGCAGAGGGGAAGATACGAACACCGGGGAGCTGTTTTTT
TRBV24-1,TRBJ2-2,-,few,CATGDGPGELFF,TGTGCCACCGGGGATGGACCCGGGGAGCTGTTTTTT
TRBV20-1,TRBJ1-5,-,many,CSANGGSNQPQHF,TGCAGTGCTAACGGGGGAAGCAATCAGCCCCAGCATTTT
TRBV5-6,TRBJ2-6,-,-,CASSSNAWSMPSGANVLTF,TGTGCCAGCAGCTCAAATGCGTGGTCAATGCCCTCTGGGGCCAACGTCCTGACTTTC
TRBV5-4,TRBJ1-1,-,few,CASSHGSGREAFF,TGTGCCAGCAGCCACGGCTCAGGGAGGGAAGCTTTCTTT
TRBV5-1,TRBJ2-1,-,-,CASSPRTVGGIYNEQFF,TGCGCCAGCAGCCCAAGGACAGTGGGCGGAATCTACAATGAGCAGTTCTTC
TRBV2,TRBJ1-5,TRBD1,-,CASGTGWVQPQHF,TGTGCCAGCGGGACAGGGTGGGTTCAGCCCCAGCATTTT
TRBV20-1,TRBJ2-1,TRBD2,-,CSANPRSSGRLFEQFF,TGCAGTGCTAATCCAAGGTCTAGCGGGAGGCTGTTTGAGCAGTTCTTC
TRBV10-3,TRBJ1-1,TRBD1,many,CAITPLGQGNTEAFF,TGTGCCATCACCCCGCTGGGACAGGGGAACACTGAAGCTTTCTTT
TRBV7-8,TRBJ2-3,TRBD2,-,CASSASGRSTDTQYF,TGTGCCAGCAGCGCTAGCGGGAGATCCACAGATACGCAGTATTTT
TRBV5-6,TRBJ2-2,TRBD2,few,CASSLAGRPGELFF,TGTGCCAGCAGCTTGGCCGGGAGGCCCGGGGAGCTGTTTTTT
TRBV20-1,TRBJ1-2,TRBD1,few,CSASGTGAGYGYTF,TGCAGTGCTAGTGGGACAGGGGCCGGCTATGGCTACACCTTC